This entry concerns a single T cell receptor beta chain. Its antigen is still unknown. Primers: 60 Vbeta forward and 13 Jbeta reverse. Data came from immunoSEQ multiplex PCR; TCRdb stores just in-frame clones and leaves some out. The sample shows about 150,000 clones, about four fifths of them seen only once. These data come from a study of cytomegalovirus exposure and HLA in healthy donors. Study-wide results and caveats: Sequencing probably produced one cluster of sequence variants that were highly shared.

Trimming cost V 0 bases and J 15 bases; bases outside gene matches: 14. The germline gives CDR1 GTSNPN, CDR2 SVGIG (reference sequence). This CDR3 is built from 15 residues. Sequencing was done on a sample of PBMCs. This receptor was taken from a man younger than 35 in good health and CMV-seronegative. The chain uses TRBV30 and TRBJ2-1, with 10 nucleotides matching TRBD2. CDR3: CAWSVGSTSGGAAFF. DNA of the CDR3: TGTGCCTGGAGTGTAGGATCCACCAGCGGGGGGGCCGCGTTCTTC. Drawing the rest from reference TRBV30 and TRBJ2-1, the complete variable domain is SQTIHQWPATLVQPVGSPLSLECTVEGTSNPNLYWYRQAAGRGLQLLFYSVGIGQISSEVPQNLSASRPQDRQFILSSKKLLLSDSGFYLCAWSVGSTSGGAAFFGPGTRLTVL.